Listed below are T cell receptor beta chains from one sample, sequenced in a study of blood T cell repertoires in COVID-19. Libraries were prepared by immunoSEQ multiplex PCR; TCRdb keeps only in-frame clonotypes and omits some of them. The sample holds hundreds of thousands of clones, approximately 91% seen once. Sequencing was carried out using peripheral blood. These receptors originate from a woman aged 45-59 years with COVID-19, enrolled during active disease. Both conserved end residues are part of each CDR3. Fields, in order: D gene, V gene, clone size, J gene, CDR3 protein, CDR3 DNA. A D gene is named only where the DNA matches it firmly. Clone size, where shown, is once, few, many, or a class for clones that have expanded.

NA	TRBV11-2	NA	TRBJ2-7	CASSLRGGEYGEQYF	TGTGCCAGCAGCCTGCGTGGCGGGGAATACGGTGAGCAGTACTTC
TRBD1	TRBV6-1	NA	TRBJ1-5	CASSGTGGAGNQPQHF	TGTGCCAGCAGTGGGACAGGGGGCGCAGGCAATCAGCCCCAGCATTTT
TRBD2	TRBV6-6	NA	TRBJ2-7	CASRSSGGDEQYF	TGTGCCAGCAGGTCTAGCGGGGGAGACGAGCAGTACTTC
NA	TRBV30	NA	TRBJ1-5	CAWSGGPPSNQPQHF	TGTGCCTGGAGTGGCGGGCCTCCCAGCAATCAGCCCCAGCATTTT
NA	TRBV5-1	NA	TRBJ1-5	CASSSTDSVNQPQHF	TGCGCCAGCAGCTCAACGGACAGCGTTAATCAGCCCCAGCATTTT
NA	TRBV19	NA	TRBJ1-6	CASSRVGQNSPLHF	TGTGCCAGTAGTAGGGTAGGACAAAATTCACCCCTCCACTTT
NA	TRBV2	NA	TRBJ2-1	CASSVGSYNEQFF	TGTGCCAGCAGCGTCGGCTCCTACAATGAGCAGTTCTTC
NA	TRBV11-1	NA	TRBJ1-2	CASRDQGTGYGYTF	TGTGCCAGCAGAGATCAGGGAACTGGTTATGGCTACACCTTC
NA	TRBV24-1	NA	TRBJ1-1	CATSDFRQGRTEAFF	TGTGCCACCAGTGATTTCCGGCAGGGCCGAACTGAAGCTTTCTTT
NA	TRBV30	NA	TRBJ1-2	CAWSPGGAWDGYTF	TGTGCCTGGAGTCCGGGGGGCGCTTGGGATGGCTACACCTTC
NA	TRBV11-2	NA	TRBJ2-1	CASSLIASNEQFF	TGTGCCAGCAGCTTAATAGCGTCCAATGAGCAGTTCTTC
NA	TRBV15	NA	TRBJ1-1	CATSRDVGGVTEAFF	TGTGCCACCAGCAGAGATGTAGGGGGAGTGACTGAAGCTTTCTTT
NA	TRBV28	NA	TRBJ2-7	CASSFGHYEQYF	TGTGCCAGCAGTTTCGGACACTACGAGCAGTACTTC
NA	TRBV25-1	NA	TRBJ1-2	CASSEGGGSYTF	TGTGCCAGCAGTGAGGGAGGGGGAAGCTACACCTTC
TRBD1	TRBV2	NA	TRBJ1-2	CASSWTGEGYTF	TGTGCCAGCAGTTGGACAGGGGAAGGCTACACCTTC
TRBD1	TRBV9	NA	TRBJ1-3	CASSVATGGSYGNTIYF	TGTGCCAGCAGCGTAGCTACAGGGGGCTCTTATGGAAACACCATATATTTT
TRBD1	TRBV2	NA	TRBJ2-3	CASSADRGTDTQYF	TGTGCCAGCAGTGCGGACAGGGGTACAGATACGCAGTATTTT
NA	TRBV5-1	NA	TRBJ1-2	CASSLAQEGGYTF	TGCGCCAGCAGCTTGGCTCAGGAAGGTGGCTACACCTTC
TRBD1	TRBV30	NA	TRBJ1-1	CAWNKGQGGRAFF	TGTGCCTGGAACAAGGGACAGGGAGGACGGGCTTTCTTT
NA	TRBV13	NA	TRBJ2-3	CASSQEAGTDTQYF	TGTGCCAGCAGCCAGGAGGCGGGAACAGATACGCAGTATTTT
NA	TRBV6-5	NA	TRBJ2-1	CASRAFSYGGNEQFF	TGTGCCAGCAGGGCGTTCTCGTACGGGGGCAATGAGCAGTTCTTC
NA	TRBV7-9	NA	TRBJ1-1	CASMPTGLNTEAFF	TGTGCCAGCATGCCTACAGGTTTGAACACTGAAGCTTTCTTT
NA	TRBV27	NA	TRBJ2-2	CASSYMNTGELFF	TGTGCCAGCAGTTACATGAACACCGGGGAGCTGTTTTTT
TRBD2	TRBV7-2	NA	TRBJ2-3	CASSLAGLSTDTQYF	TGTGCCAGCAGCTTAGCGGGACTAAGCACAGATACGCAGTATTTT
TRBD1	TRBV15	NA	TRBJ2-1	CATSSRTGIGNEQFF	TGTGCCACCAGCAGCCGGACAGGGATAGGCAATGAGCAGTTCTTC
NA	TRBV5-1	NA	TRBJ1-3	CASSLDLTGNTIYF	TGCGCCAGCAGCTTGGATCTCACAGGAAACACCATATATTTT
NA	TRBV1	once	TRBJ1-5	CTSNSDSPNQPQHF	TGCACCAGCAATTCGGACAGTCCCAATCAGCCCCAGCATTTT
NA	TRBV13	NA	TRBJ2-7	CASSLTQGVRYEQYF	TGTGCCAGCAGCTTGACACAGGGTGTTCGATACGAGCAGTACTTC
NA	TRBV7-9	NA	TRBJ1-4	CASSAHRAQEKLFF	TGTGCCAGCAGCGCTCACAGGGCCCAAGAAAAACTGTTTTTT
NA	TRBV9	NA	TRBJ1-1	CASSPRGRVYTEAFF	TGTGCCAGCAGCCCCCGAGGCAGGGTATACACTGAAGCTTTCTTT
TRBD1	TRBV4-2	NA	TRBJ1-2	CASSQARGDGNGYTF	TGTGCCAGCAGCCAGGCCAGGGGGGACGGCAATGGCTACACCTTC
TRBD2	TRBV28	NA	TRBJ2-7	CASSLGTSGYEQYF	TGTGCCAGCAGTTTAGGGACTAGCGGCTACGAGCAGTACTTC
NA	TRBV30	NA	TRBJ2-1	CAWGTTPYNEQFF	TGTGCCTGGGGCACCACCCCCTACAATGAGCAGTTCTTC
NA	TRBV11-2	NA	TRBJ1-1	CASSLEAGALGAFF	TGTGCCAGCAGCTTAGAGGCAGGGGCCCTGGGGGCTTTCTTT
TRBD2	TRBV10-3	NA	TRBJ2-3	CAIRELAGGGTDTQYF	TGTGCCATCAGAGAACTAGCGGGGGGGGGCACAGATACGCAGTATTTT
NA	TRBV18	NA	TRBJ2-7	CASSPPGREQYF	TGTGCCAGCTCACCACCAGGGAGGGAGCAGTACTTC
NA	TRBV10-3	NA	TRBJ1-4	CAISEAGNEKLFF	TGTGCCATCAGTGAGGCGGGAAATGAAAAACTGTTTTTT
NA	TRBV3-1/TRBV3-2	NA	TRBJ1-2	CASSQEGALPYGYTF	TGTGCCAGCAGCCAAGAGGGGGCCCTACCATATGGCTACACCTTC
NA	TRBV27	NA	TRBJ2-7	CATRGSLRDEQYF	TGTGCCACTCGGGGTTCCCTTCGGGACGAGCAGTACTTC
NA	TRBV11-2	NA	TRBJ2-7	CASSSTHGNLYEQYF	TGTGCCAGCAGCTCCACTCACGGGAACCTATACGAGCAGTACTTC
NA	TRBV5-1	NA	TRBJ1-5	CASSADRIQPQHF	TGCGCCAGCAGCGCCGACAGGATACAGCCCCAGCATTTT
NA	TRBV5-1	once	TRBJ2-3	CASSSYAGATDTQYF	TGCGCCAGCAGCTCCTACGCGGGGGCCACAGATACGCAGTATTTT
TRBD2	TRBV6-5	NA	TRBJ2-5	CASRRVAGQETQYF	TGTGCCAGCAGGCGAGTAGCGGGGCAAGAGACCCAGTACTTC
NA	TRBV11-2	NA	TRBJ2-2	CASSSRGGTGELFF	TGTGCCAGCAGCTCGAGGGGAGGCACCGGGGAGCTGTTTTTT
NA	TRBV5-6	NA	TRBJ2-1	CVMSRWNNEQFF	TGTGTCATGTCGAGGTGGAACAATGAGCAGTTCTTC
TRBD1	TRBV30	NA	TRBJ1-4	CAWSSGGGNEKLFF	TGTGCCTGGAGTTCAGGGGGAGGTAATGAAAAACTGTTTTTT
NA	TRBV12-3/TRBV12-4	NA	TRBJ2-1	CASSRGAGEQFF	TGTGCCAGCAGTCGGGGGGCGGGGGAGCAGTTCTTC
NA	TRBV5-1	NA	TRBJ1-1	CASSLLDSINTEAFF	TGCGCCAGCAGCTTGCTGGACAGTATCAACACTGAAGCTTTCTTT
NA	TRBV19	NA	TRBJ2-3	CASSLQVTDTQYF	TGTGCCAGTAGTCTTCAGGTCACAGATACGCAGTATTTT
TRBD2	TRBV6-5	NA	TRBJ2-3	CASSYLAGGLTDTQYF	TGTGCCAGCAGTTACCTAGCGGGGGGCCTCACAGATACGCAGTATTTT
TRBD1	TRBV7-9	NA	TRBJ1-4	CASSFRTGGNEKLFF	TGTGCCAGCAGCTTCCGGACAGGGGGGAATGAAAAACTGTTTTTT
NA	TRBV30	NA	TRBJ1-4	CAWSPPTRGDEKLFF	TGTGCCTGGAGTCCTCCCACCCGGGGGGATGAAAAACTGTTTTTT
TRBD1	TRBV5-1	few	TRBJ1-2	CASSRDRESGYTF	TGCGCCAGCAGCCGCGACAGGGAAAGTGGCTACACCTTC
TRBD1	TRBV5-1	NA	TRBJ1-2	CASSLTGTDYGYTF	TGCGCCAGCAGCTTAACTGGGACAGACTATGGCTACACCTTC
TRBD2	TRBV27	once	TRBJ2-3	CASTELSGGATDTQYF	TGTGCCAGCACCGAACTCAGCGGGGGGGCCACAGATACGCAGTATTTT
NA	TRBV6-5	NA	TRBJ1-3	CASSSTGFGNTIYF	TGTGCCAGCAGTTCCACAGGGTTCGGAAACACCATATATTTT
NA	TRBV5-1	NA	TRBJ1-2	CASSPGQGPYYGYTF	TGCGCCAGCAGCCCCGGACAAGGCCCCTACTATGGCTACACCTTC
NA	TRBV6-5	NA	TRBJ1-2	CASSYSTNNYGYTF	TGTGCCAGCAGTTACTCGACAAATAACTATGGCTACACCTTC
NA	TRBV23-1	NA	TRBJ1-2	CASSQGTANYGYTF	TGCGCCAGCAGTCAAGGTACAGCCAACTATGGCTACACCTTC